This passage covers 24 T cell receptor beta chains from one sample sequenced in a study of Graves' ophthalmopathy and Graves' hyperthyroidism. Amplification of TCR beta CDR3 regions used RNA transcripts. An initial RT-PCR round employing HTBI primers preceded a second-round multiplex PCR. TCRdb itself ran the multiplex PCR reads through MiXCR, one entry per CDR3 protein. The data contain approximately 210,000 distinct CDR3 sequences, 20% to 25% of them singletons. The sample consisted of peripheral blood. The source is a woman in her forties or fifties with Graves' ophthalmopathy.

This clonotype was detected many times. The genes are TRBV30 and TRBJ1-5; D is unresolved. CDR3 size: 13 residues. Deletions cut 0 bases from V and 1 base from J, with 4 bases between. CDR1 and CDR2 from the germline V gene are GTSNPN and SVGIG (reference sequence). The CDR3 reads CAWSVSSNQPQHF. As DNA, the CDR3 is TGTGCCTGGAGTGTTAGCAGCAATCAGCCCCAGCATTTT.

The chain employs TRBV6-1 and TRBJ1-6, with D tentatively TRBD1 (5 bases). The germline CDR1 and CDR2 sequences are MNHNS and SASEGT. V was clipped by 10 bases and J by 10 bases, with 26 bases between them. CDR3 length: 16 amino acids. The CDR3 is CATARRGGVSRSPLHF. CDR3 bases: TGTGCCACCGCCCGCCGCGGGGGGGTGTCCCGCTCACCCCTCCACTTT.

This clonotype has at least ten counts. CDR3 amino acids: CASSGGTRTGYEQYF. CDR3 bases: TGTGCCAGCAGCGGGGGGACCCGGACAGGCTACGAGCAGTACTTC. This sequence joins TRBV6-1 and TRBJ2-7, with D possibly called TRBD1 or TRBD2 (7 bases each). V was pared by 6 bases and J by 3 bases, with 18 bases between. The CDR3 consists of 15 residues. Germline V gene data show CDR1 as MNHNS and CDR2 as SASEGT.

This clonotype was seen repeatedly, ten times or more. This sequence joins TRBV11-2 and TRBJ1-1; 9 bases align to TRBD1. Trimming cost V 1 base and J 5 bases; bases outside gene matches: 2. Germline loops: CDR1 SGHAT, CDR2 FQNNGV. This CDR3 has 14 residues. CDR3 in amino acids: CASSLGTGVTEAFF. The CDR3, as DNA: TGTGCCAGCAGCTTAGGGACAGGGGTGACTGAAGCTTTCTTT.

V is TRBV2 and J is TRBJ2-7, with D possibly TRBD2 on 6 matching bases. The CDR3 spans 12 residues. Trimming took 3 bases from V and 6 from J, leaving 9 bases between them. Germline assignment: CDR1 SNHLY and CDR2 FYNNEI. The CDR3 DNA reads TGTGCCAGCAGTGACCGCGGGGTCGAGCAGTACTTC. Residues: CASSDRGVEQYF.

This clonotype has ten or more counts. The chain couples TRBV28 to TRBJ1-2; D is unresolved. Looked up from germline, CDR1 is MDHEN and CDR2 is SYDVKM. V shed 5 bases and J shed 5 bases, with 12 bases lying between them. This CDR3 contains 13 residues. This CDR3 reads CASSPVSRYGYTF. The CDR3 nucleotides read TGTGCCAGCAGTCCGGTCTCAAGATATGGCTACACCTTC.

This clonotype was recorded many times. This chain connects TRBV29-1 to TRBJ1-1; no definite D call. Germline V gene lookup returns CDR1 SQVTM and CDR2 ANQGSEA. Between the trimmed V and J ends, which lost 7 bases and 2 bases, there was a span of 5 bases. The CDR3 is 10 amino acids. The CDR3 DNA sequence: TGCAGCGCCCTAAACACTGAAGCTTTCTTT. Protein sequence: CSALNTEAFF.

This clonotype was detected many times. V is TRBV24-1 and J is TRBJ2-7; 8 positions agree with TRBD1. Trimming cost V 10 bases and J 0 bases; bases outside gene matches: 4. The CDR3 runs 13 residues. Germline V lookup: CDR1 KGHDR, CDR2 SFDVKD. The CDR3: CATGTGSSYEQYF. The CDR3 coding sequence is TGTGCCACTGGGACAGGAAGCTCCTACGAGCAGTACTTC.

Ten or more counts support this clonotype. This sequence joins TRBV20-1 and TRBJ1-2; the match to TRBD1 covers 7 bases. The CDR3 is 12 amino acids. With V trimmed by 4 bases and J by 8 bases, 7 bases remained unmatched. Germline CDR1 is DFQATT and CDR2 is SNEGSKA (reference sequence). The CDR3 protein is CSATRTGGGYTF. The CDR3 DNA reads TGCAGTGCTACCCGGACAGGTGGGGGCTACACCTTC.

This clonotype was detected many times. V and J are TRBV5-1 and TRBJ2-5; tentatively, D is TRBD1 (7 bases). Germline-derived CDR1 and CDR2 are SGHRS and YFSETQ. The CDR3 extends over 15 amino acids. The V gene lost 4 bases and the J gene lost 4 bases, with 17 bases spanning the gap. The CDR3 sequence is CASSAGGFRAETQYF. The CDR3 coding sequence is TGCGCCAGCAGCGCAGGGGGGTTCCGGGCAGAGACCCAGTACTTC.

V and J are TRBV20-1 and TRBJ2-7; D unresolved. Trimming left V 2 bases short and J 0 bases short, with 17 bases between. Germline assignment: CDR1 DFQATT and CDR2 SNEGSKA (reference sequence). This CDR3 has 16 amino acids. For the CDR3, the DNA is TGCAGTGCTAGACTAATCTCGGCGGAAAGCTCCTACGAGCAGTACTTC. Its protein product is CSARLISAESSYEQYF.

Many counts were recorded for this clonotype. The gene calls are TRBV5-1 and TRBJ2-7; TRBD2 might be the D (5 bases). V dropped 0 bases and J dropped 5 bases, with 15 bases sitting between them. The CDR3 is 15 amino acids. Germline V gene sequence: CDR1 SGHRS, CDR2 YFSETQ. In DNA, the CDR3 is TGCGCCAGCAGCTTGGACGGGATCCGACTTGACGAGCAGTACTTC. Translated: CASSLDGIRLDEQYF.

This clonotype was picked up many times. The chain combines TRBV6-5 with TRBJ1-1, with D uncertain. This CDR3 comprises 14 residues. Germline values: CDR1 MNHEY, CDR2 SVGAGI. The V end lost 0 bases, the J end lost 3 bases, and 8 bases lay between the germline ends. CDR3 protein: CASSYSPRDTEAFF. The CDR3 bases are TGTGCCAGCAGTTACTCTCCAAGGGACACTGAAGCTTTCTTT.

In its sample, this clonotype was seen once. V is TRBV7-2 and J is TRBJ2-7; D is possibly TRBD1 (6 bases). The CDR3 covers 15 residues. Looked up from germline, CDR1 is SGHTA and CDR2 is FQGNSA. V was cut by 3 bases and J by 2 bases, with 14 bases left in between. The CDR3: CASSFYVGTPYEQYF. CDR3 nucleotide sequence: TGTGCCAGCAGCTTCTACGTGGGGACACCCTACGAGCAGTACTTC.

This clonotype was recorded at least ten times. The CDR3 reads CSARDTHASGKEGHPPYEQYF. The DNA of the CDR3 is TGCAGTGCTAGAGATACCCACGCTAGCGGTAAAGAGGGTCACCCACCCTACGAGCAGTACTTC. The chain uses TRBV20-1 and TRBJ2-7, with 7 positions matching TRBD2. V shed 0 bases, J shed 2 bases, and the junction held 25 bases outside the gene matches. Germline lookup yields CDR1 DFQATT and CDR2 SNEGSKA (reference sequence). The CDR3 totals 21 residues.

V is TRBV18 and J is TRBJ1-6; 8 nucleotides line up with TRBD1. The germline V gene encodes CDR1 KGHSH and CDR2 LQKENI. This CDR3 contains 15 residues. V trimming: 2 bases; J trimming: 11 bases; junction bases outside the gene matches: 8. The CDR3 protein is CASSPALTGVTPLHF. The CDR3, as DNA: TGTGCCAGCTCACCAGCGTTGACAGGGGTTACACCCCTCCACTTT.

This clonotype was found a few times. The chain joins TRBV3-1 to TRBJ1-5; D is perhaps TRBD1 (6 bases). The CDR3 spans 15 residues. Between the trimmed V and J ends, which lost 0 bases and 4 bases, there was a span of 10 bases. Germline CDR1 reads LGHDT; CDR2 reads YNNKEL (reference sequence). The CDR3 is CASSQDRGQNQPQHF. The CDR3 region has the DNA TGTGCCAGCAGCCAAGATCGAGGACAGAATCAGCCCCAGCATTTT.

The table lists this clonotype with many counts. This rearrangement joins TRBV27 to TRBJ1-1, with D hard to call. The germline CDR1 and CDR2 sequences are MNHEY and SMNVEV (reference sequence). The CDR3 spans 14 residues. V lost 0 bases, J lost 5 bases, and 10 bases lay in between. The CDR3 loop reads CASSLSSGRTEAFF. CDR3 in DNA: TGTGCCAGCAGTTTATCCTCCGGGCGGACTGAAGCTTTCTTT.

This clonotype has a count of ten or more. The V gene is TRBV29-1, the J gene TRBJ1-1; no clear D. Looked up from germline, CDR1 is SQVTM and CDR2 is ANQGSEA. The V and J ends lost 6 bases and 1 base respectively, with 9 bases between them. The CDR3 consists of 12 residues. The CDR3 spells CSVSASNTEAFF. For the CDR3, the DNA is TGCAGCGTCTCGGCTTCGAACACTGAAGCTTTCTTT. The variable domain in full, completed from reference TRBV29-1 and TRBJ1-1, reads SAVISQKPSRDICQRGTSLTIQCQVDSQVTMMFWYRQQPGQSLTLIATANQGSEATYESGFVIDKFPISRPNLTFSTLTVSNMSPEDSSIYLCSVSASNTEAFFGQGTRLTVV.

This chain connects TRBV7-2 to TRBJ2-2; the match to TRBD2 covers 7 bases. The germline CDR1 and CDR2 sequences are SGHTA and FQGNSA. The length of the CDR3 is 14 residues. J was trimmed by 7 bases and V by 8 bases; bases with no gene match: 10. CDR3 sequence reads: CASLESGAVGELFF. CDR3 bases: TGTGCCAGCTTAGAGAGCGGGGCAGTCGGGGAGCTGTTTTTT.

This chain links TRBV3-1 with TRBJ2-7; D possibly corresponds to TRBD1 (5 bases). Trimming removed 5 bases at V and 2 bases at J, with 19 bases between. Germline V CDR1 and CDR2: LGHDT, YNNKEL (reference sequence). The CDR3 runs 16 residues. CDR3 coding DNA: TGTGCCAGCAGCGCCAAGCGACCGACAGATGCCTACGAGCAGTACTTC. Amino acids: CASSAKRPTDAYEQYF.

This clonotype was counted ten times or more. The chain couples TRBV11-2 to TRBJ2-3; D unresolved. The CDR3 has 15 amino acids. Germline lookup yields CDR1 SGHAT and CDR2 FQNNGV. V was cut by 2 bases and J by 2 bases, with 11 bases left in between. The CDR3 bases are TGTGCCAGCAGCTTAAGTGGGTGGGTCACAGATACGCAGTATTTT. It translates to CASSLSGWVTDTQYF.

The CDR3 here is CASSSGTGGEQYF. CDR3 sequence (DNA): TGTGCCAGCAGTTCCGGGACAGGGGGCGAGCAGTACTTC. The chain joins TRBV6-2 or TRBV6-3 to TRBJ2-7, with 11 bases that match TRBD1. The CDR3 contains 13 residues. The germline V gene encodes CDR1 MNHEY and CDR2 SVGEGT. With 4 bases clipped from V and 6 bases from J, the junction kept 2 bases outside the gene matches.

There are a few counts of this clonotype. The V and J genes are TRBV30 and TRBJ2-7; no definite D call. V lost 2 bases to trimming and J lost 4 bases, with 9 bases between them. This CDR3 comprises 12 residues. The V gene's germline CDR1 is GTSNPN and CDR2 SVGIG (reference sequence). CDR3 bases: TGTGCCTGGAGTTCCCTCCTGTACGAGCAGTACTTC. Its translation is CAWSSLLYEQYF.